Listed below are T cell receptor beta chains from one sample, sequenced in a study of T cell responses to AZD1222 COVID-19 vaccine. Only in-frame clones appear in the TCRdb table, and some are missing; sequencing was by immunoSEQ multiplex PCR. The repertoire includes some 190,000 clones, 80% to 90% of them detected once, and approximately 7.2% sits in the top ten. The input for sequencing was peripheral blood, taken on day 0 of AZD1222 vaccination. The receptor source for this set is an adult in good health. The CDR3 runs from the conserved cysteine through the conserved F or W. The D gene is left open where the match is weak. Size is omitted from some rows. Given values are once, few, many or a class for expanded clones.

>-|TRBV23-1|few|12|TRBJ2-1
CASSHAANEQFF
TGCGCCAGCAGTCACGCGGCGAATGAGCAGTTCTTC
>-|TRBV4-3|-|16|TRBJ2-7
CASSQAGREGPYEQYF
TGCGCCAGCAGCCAAGCAGGCAGGGAAGGGCCCTACGAGCAGTACTTC
>TRBD2|TRBV4-2|-|17|TRBJ2-7
CASSQEPPSGSSYEQYF
TGTGCCAGCAGCCAAGAACCCCCTAGCGGCTCTAGCTACGAGCAGTACTTC
>-|TRBV7-2|-|15|TRBJ1-1
CASSAPDRMWTEAFF
TGTGCCAGCAGCGCCCCCGACAGGATGTGGACTGAAGCTTTCTTT
>TRBD1|TRBV27|few|14|TRBJ1-2
CASRSGGRGYGYTF
TGTGCCAGCAGGTCAGGGGGTAGAGGCTATGGCTACACCTTC
>-|TRBV3-1/TRBV3-2|-|13|TRBJ2-3
CASSHAAADTQYF
TGTGCCAGCAGCCATGCAGCAGCAGATACGCAGTATTTT
>-|TRBV12-3/TRBV12-4|-|13|TRBJ2-1
CASSFQGDHEQFF
TGTGCCAGCAGTTTTCAAGGGGATCATGAGCAGTTCTTC
>-|TRBV3-1/TRBV3-2|-|16|TRBJ1-2
CASSQDLTQSNYGYTF
TGTGCCAGCAGCCAAGATCTCACCCAATCTAACTATGGCTACACCTTC
>-|TRBV12-3/TRBV12-4|-|13|TRBJ1-1
CASSPPGGTEAFF
TGTGCCAGCAGCCCCCCGGGGGGCACTGAAGCTTTCTTT
>-|TRBV6-1|once|15|TRBJ1-5
CASSESLGYNQPQHF
TGTGCCAGCAGTGAAAGTTTGGGATACAATCAGCCCCAGCATTTT
>-|TRBV6-5|-|15|TRBJ2-1
CASSYSTSGADEQFF
TGTGCCAGCAGTTACTCGACATCCGGGGCCGATGAGCAGTTCTTC
>-|TRBV29-1|-|11|TRBJ2-2
CSVEATGELFF
TGCAGCGTGGAGGCCACCGGGGAGCTGTTTTTT
>-|TRBV29-1|-|11|TRBJ2-5
CSAGTKETQYF
TGCAGCGCGGGAACTAAAGAGACCCAGTACTTC
>TRBD1|TRBV10-3|-|15|TRBJ1-2
CAIRGQLKTNYGYTF
TGTGCCATCAGGGGACAGCTAAAAACTAACTATGGCTACACCTTC
>-|TRBV7-2|-|16|TRBJ2-3
CASSLAGGPGTDTQYF
TGTGCCAGCAGCTTAGCGGGGGGGCCGGGCACAGATACGCAGTATTTT
>-|TRBV13|-|20|TRBJ2-3
CASSLGQGRLLDKRADTQYF
TGTGCCAGCAGCTTAGGCCAAGGGAGGCTCCTGGATAAGAGGGCAGATACGCAGTATTTT
>-|TRBV25-1|-|12|TRBJ1-1
CASRQGVTEAFF
TGTGCCAGCAGGCAGGGTGTAACTGAAGCTTTCTTT
>-|TRBV5-1|once|15|TRBJ2-7
CASSPALASPVEQYF
TGCGCCAGCAGTCCCGCGCTAGCGAGCCCAGTCGAGCAGTACTTC
>-|TRBV6-5|-|10|TRBJ1-4
CATVNRELFF
TGTGCCACCGTGAACAGGGAACTGTTTTTT
>-|TRBV29-1|-|14|TRBJ2-5
CSVDIGTDQETQYF
TGCAGCGTTGACATAGGGACGGACCAAGAGACCCAGTACTTC
>-|TRBV7-6|once|15|TRBJ2-1
CASSLQMSSYNEQFF
TGTGCCAGCAGCTTACAGATGAGCTCCTACAATGAGCAGTTCTTC
>-|TRBV9|-|16|TRBJ1-3
CASSDGPPYSGNTIYF
TGTGCCAGCAGCGACGGCCCCCCCTACTCTGGAAACACCATATATTTT
>TRBD1|TRBV19|-|15|TRBJ1-6
CASSLGQALSSPLHF
TGTGCCAGTAGTCTGGGACAGGCGCTCAGTTCACCCCTCCACTTT
>TRBD1|TRBV28|-|15|TRBJ1-2
CASRSGQGGRYGYTF
TGTGCCAGCAGAAGTGGACAGGGAGGAAGGTATGGCTACACCTTC
>TRBD1|TRBV2|-|15|TRBJ1-2
CASSEVGGGYYGYTF
TGTGCCAGCAGTGAAGTGGGAGGGGGCTACTATGGCTACACCTTC
>-|TRBV6-4|few|14|TRBJ1-2
CASSDSTGAYGYTF
TGTGCCAGCAGTGACTCGACTGGGGCCTATGGCTACACCTTC
>-|TRBV3-1/TRBV3-2|-|11|TRBJ2-7
CASSTSYEQYF
TGTGCCAGCAGTACCTCCTACGAGCAGTACTTC
>TRBD1|TRBV4-2|-|17|TRBJ1-6
CASSQELGDRVNSPLHF
TGTGCCAGCAGCCAAGAACTGGGGGACAGGGTCAATTCACCCCTCCACTTT
>-|TRBV9|-|15|TRBJ2-7
CASSVSWGVGDEQYF
TGTGCCAGCAGCGTAAGTTGGGGAGTTGGGGACGAGCAGTACTTC